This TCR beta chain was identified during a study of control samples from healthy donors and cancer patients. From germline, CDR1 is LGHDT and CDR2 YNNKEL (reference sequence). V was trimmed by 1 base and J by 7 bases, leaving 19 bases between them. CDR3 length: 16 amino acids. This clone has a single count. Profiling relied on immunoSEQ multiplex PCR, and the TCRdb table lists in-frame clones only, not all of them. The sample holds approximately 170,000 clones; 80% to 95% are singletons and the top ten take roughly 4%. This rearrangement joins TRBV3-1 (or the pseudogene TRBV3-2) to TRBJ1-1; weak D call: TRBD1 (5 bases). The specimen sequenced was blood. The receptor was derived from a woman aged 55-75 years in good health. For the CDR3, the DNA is TGTGCCAGCAGCCAAGCCGACAGCATTGGAACACTTGAAGCTTTCTTT. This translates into CASSQADSIGTLEAFF.